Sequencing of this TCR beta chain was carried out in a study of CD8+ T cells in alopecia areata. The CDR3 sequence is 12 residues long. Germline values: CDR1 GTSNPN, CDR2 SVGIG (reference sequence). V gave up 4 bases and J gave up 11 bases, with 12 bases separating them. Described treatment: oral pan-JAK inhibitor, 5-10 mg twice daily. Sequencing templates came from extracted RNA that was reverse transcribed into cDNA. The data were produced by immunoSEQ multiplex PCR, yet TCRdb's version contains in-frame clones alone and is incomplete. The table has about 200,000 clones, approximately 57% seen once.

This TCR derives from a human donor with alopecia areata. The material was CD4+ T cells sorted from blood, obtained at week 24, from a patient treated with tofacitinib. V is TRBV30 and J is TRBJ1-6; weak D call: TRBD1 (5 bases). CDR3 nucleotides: TGTGCCTGGACCGCTGGGGACCCACCCCTCCACTTT. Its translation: CAWTAGDPPLHF.